This TCR beta chain was identified in a study of blood T cell repertoires in COVID-19. Study details: The United States, Italy and Spain supplied acute and convalescent COVID-19 samples. Nucleic acid was either cDNA or gDNA, and it came from T cells, B-cell-depleted T cells, or PBMCs.

This CDR3 has 12 amino acids. Per the germline V gene, CDR1 is MGHDK and CDR2 is SYGVNS. Trimming removed 6 bases at V and 8 bases at J, with 13 bases between. Profiling relied on immunoSEQ multiplex PCR, and the TCRdb table lists in-frame clones only, not all of them. The data hold around 280,000 clones, with roughly 87% observed a single time. The chain carries TRBV25-1 and TRBJ1-2; D is ambiguous. The sample taken for sequencing was peripheral blood. The sequence was collected from a woman aged 45-60 years who had recovered from COVID-19. This chain's CDR3 is CASRGGLRGYTF. CDR3 coding DNA: TGTGCCAGCAGGGGAGGCCTGAGGGGCTACACCTTC.